Here is one TCR beta chain with its context. CDR3 length: 16 amino acids. In germline, CDR1 is SSHAT, CDR2 FNYEAQ (reference sequence). The ends were cut back, 5 bases at V and 5 bases at J, with 18 bases in the middle. This specimen comes from a study of T cell changes during pregnancy in multiple sclerosis. TCRdb's table, derived via immunoSEQ multiplex PCR, lists solely in-frame clones and lacks some. The sample carries around 40,000 clones, roughly nine tenths recorded once. This specimen consisted of CD4+ T cells from peripheral blood mononuclear cells, obtained in the second trimester of pregnancy. The rearrangement joins TRBV7-7 to TRBJ2-2, with D possibly matching TRBD1 (6 bases). This sequence originates from a female donor with multiple sclerosis, enrolled in a pregnancy study. Written as DNA, the CDR3 is TGTGCCAGCAGCCCTATACGCCTACAGGGAACCGGGGAGCTGTTTTTT. Residues: CASSPIRLQGTGELFF.